This is a list of T cell receptor beta chains from one sample in a study of blood T cell repertoires in COVID-19. Produced via immunoSEQ multiplex PCR; TCRdb's table is partial and in-frame only. The table has 200,000 or so clones, about nine tenths seen once; the top ten hold roughly 2.5%. Material: peripheral blood. The receptors derive from a woman aged 55-70 years with acute or convalescent COVID-19. CDR3s include the opening cysteine and the closing phenylalanine or tryptophan. Fields, in order: J gene, V gene, D gene, clone size, CDR3 DNA, CDR3 protein. A D gene is named only where the DNA matches it firmly. The size of a clone is reported for some rows only, either as once, few or many, or as a class for expanded clones.

j_call: TRBJ1-1; v_call: TRBV9; d_call: .; clone_size: .; cdr3_nt: TGTGCCAGCAGCGTAACGGGTATCACTGAAGCTTTCTTT; cdr3_aa: CASSVTGITEAFF
j_call: TRBJ2-5; v_call: TRBV29-1; d_call: TRBD1; clone_size: .; cdr3_nt: TGCAGCGCCAGGACAGGGGCGGGCGAGACCCAGTACTTC; cdr3_aa: CSARTGAGETQYF
j_call: TRBJ2-7; v_call: TRBV10-3; d_call: .; clone_size: .; cdr3_nt: TGTGCCATCAGTGAGTCGAGGCCGGGAAACGACGAGCAGTACTTC; cdr3_aa: CAISESRPGNDEQYF
j_call: TRBJ2-3; v_call: TRBV7-9; d_call: .; clone_size: .; cdr3_nt: TGTGCCAGCAGCCCGACGGGGGATACGCAGTATTTT; cdr3_aa: CASSPTGDTQYF
j_call: TRBJ1-2; v_call: TRBV15; d_call: TRBD1; clone_size: .; cdr3_nt: TGTGCCACCAGCCGCCGCGGGACAGGGGGCCACTATGGCTACACCTTC; cdr3_aa: CATSRRGTGGHYGYTF
j_call: TRBJ1-4; v_call: TRBV18; d_call: .; clone_size: .; cdr3_nt: TGTGCCAGCTCACCCCGGGAATATGAAAAACTGTTTTTT; cdr3_aa: CASSPREYEKLFF
j_call: TRBJ1-1; v_call: TRBV11-2; d_call: .; clone_size: .; cdr3_nt: TGTGCCAGCAGCCTGACGCGGGGGCGGAACACTGAAGCTTTCTTT; cdr3_aa: CASSLTRGRNTEAFF
j_call: TRBJ2-1; v_call: TRBV5-6; d_call: TRBD2; clone_size: .; cdr3_nt: TGTGCCAGCAGCTTTTTTCTATCGCGGGAGGCCTCCTACAATGAGCAGTTCTTC; cdr3_aa: CASSFFLSREASYNEQFF
j_call: TRBJ2-2; v_call: TRBV5-4; d_call: TRBD1; clone_size: .; cdr3_nt: TGTGCCAGCAGCGACCAGGGGGCGTCCCCCACCGGGGAGCTGTTTTTT; cdr3_aa: CASSDQGASPTGELFF
j_call: TRBJ2-7; v_call: TRBV2; d_call: TRBD2; clone_size: .; cdr3_nt: TGTGCCAGCAGTGAACTAGCGGGATACGAGCAGTACTTC; cdr3_aa: CASSELAGYEQYF
j_call: TRBJ2-5; v_call: TRBV10-3; d_call: TRBD2; clone_size: .; cdr3_nt: TGTGCCATCAGTGAGGGGGGCGGGAGGGCCAGCGGAGAGACCCAGTACTTC; cdr3_aa: CAISEGGGRASGETQYF
j_call: TRBJ1-1; v_call: TRBV6-5; d_call: .; clone_size: .; cdr3_nt: TGTGCCAGCCGGGCGGGCATGAACACTGAAGCTTTCTTT; cdr3_aa: CASRAGMNTEAFF
j_call: TRBJ2-1; v_call: TRBV6-1; d_call: .; clone_size: .; cdr3_nt: TGTGCCAGCAGTTCCGGGACTCAGCAGGTCGATGAGCAGTTCTTC; cdr3_aa: CASSSGTQQVDEQFF
j_call: TRBJ2-2; v_call: TRBV7-3; d_call: TRBD1; clone_size: once; cdr3_nt: TGTGCCAGCAGCGGGGACAGTTCGAACACCGGGGAGCTGTTTTTT; cdr3_aa: CASSGDSSNTGELFF
j_call: TRBJ2-1; v_call: TRBV7-9; d_call: .; clone_size: .; cdr3_nt: TGTGCCAGCAGCTTAGACCGGCGACTAGTCAAGGTCCATGAGCAGTTCTTC; cdr3_aa: CASSLDRRLVKVHEQFF
j_call: TRBJ2-3; v_call: TRBV6-5; d_call: .; clone_size: .; cdr3_nt: TGTGCCAGCAGCCTACTATCCGGGGTCACAGATACGCAGTATTTT; cdr3_aa: CASSLLSGVTDTQYF
j_call: TRBJ2-7; v_call: TRBV28; d_call: .; clone_size: .; cdr3_nt: TGTGCCAGCAGTCGCCGCGGAGTCGTATCTCAGAGGTACGAGCAGTACTTC; cdr3_aa: CASSRRGVVSQRYEQYF
j_call: TRBJ1-2; v_call: TRBV19; d_call: .; clone_size: .; cdr3_nt: TGTGCCAGTAGCCCCCACAGGGATCAAGACTATGGCTACACCTTC; cdr3_aa: CASSPHRDQDYGYTF
j_call: TRBJ1-4; v_call: TRBV6-5; d_call: TRBD1; clone_size: .; cdr3_nt: TGTGCCAGCAGTTACAAGACAGGGGGCTATGAAAAACTGTTTTTT; cdr3_aa: CASSYKTGGYEKLFF
j_call: TRBJ2-1; v_call: TRBV9; d_call: .; clone_size: .; cdr3_nt: TGTGCCAGCAGCGTAGCTAACTCGTACAATGAGCAGTTCTTC; cdr3_aa: CASSVANSYNEQFF
j_call: TRBJ1-6; v_call: TRBV5-1; d_call: .; clone_size: .; cdr3_nt: TGCGCCAGCAGATACGGGGAACAGCCACCCCTCCACTTT; cdr3_aa: CASRYGEQPPLHF
j_call: TRBJ1-5; v_call: TRBV4-3; d_call: TRBD1; clone_size: .; cdr3_nt: TGCGCCAGCAGCCAAGTCTGGACAGGGGGATACAATCAGCCCCAGCATTTT; cdr3_aa: CASSQVWTGGYNQPQHF
j_call: TRBJ1-4; v_call: TRBV2; d_call: TRBD1; clone_size: .; cdr3_nt: TGTGCCAGCAGGGGGACAGGGGGCTATGAAAAACTGTTTTTT; cdr3_aa: CASRGTGGYEKLFF
j_call: TRBJ1-2; v_call: TRBV28; d_call: TRBD1; clone_size: .; cdr3_nt: TGTGCCATCCCCGCCGCACCGACAGGGGGCTCCTATGGCTACACCTTC; cdr3_aa: CAIPAAPTGGSYGYTF
j_call: TRBJ2-2; v_call: TRBV7-2; d_call: TRBD2; clone_size: .; cdr3_nt: TGTGCCAGCAGCTTAGTCTCTAGCGGGAGGGGCACCGGGGAGCTGTTTTTT; cdr3_aa: CASSLVSSGRGTGELFF
j_call: TRBJ2-7; v_call: TRBV6-5; d_call: TRBD1; clone_size: .; cdr3_nt: TGTGCCAGCAGTTACGGACAGGGGGCCCCCTACGAGCAGTACTTC; cdr3_aa: CASSYGQGAPYEQYF
j_call: TRBJ2-3; v_call: TRBV9; d_call: .; clone_size: .; cdr3_nt: TGTGCCAGCAGCCGGGATACAGATACGCAGTATTTT; cdr3_aa: CASSRDTDTQYF
j_call: TRBJ1-5; v_call: TRBV30; d_call: TRBD1; clone_size: .; cdr3_nt: TGTGCCTGGAGTACGACAGGGAGCACAAATCAGCCCCAGCATTTT; cdr3_aa: CAWSTTGSTNQPQHF
j_call: TRBJ2-2; v_call: TRBV7-2; d_call: TRBD2; clone_size: .; cdr3_nt: TGTGCCAGCAGCTTCGGACTAGCGGGGGCCGGGGAGCTGTTTTTT; cdr3_aa: CASSFGLAGAGELFF